One and the same sample provided the 27 T cell receptor beta chains below, sequenced in a study of blood T cell repertoires in COVID-19. Some clones are missing from TCRdb's copy, which holds only in-frame ones; the method was immunoSEQ multiplex PCR. The table includes nearly 110,000 clones, 80% to 95% detected once. The source material was peripheral blood. These receptors all come from a woman in her 30s with acute or convalescent COVID-19.

The J gene is TRBJ2-3, the V gene TRBV10-3; 11 bases map to TRBD2. V trimming: 6 bases; J trimming: 2 bases; junction bases outside the gene matches: 7. The length of the CDR3 is 16 residues. From germline, CDR1 is ENHRY and CDR2 SYGVKD. This chain's CDR3 is CAIRAGTSGITDTQYF. Here the CDR3 DNA reads TGTGCCATCAGGGCCGGGACTAGCGGAATCACAGATACGCAGTATTTT.

This chain connects TRBV9 to TRBJ2-5; TRBD2 aligns across 8 bases. Germline V lookup: CDR1 SGDLS, CDR2 YYNGEE. J lost 4 bases, V lost 0 bases, and 8 bases had no gene match. The CDR3 is 16 amino acids. The CDR3 region has the DNA TGTGCCAGCAGCGTAGGGAGCGGGAGAATACGAGAGACCCAGTACTTC. Protein sequence: CASSVGSGRIRETQYF.

This rearrangement joins TRBV27 to TRBJ1-1; D is uncertain. Trimming took 5 bases from V and 1 from J, leaving 8 bases between them. CDR3 length: 13 residues. Germline assignment: CDR1 MNHEY and CDR2 SMNVEV (reference sequence). The CDR3: CASSPRGNTEAFF. CDR3 bases: TGTGCCAGCAGTCCTCGGGGGAACACTGAAGCTTTCTTT.

The chain is built from TRBV15 and TRBJ2-7; 9 bases align to TRBD1. This CDR3 region has 14 residues. The germline CDR1 and CDR2 sequences are LNHNV and YYDKDF (reference sequence). V gave up 3 bases and J gave up 5 bases; unmatched junction bases: 5. CDR3 amino acids: CATSRGDRVNEQYF. CDR3 DNA sequence: TGTGCCACCAGCAGGGGGGACAGGGTCAACGAGCAGTACTTC.

This chain connects TRBV6-1 to TRBJ1-5, with D unresolved. The CDR3 consists of 16 residues. Between the trimmed V and J ends, which lost 2 bases and 3 bases, there was a span of 14 bases. The germline CDR1 and CDR2 sequences are MNHNS and SASEGT. The CDR3, as DNA: TGTGCCAGCAGTGAAATGGGCGGGCTAAACAATCAGCCCCAGCATTTT. Its translation is CASSEMGGLNNQPQHF.

The V and J genes are TRBV4-3 and TRBJ2-2; TRBD2 is a possible D gene (5 bases). CDR1 is LGHNA, CDR2 YSLEER, per germline. The CDR3 loop spans 12 amino acids. Trimming left V 4 bases short and J 7 bases short, with 7 bases between. The CDR3 coding sequence is TGCGCCAGCAGCCCCGGGGTCGGGGAGCTGTTTTTT. It is translated as CASSPGVGELFF.

The chain has TRBV6-1 and TRBJ1-2; no reliable D call. The germline CDR1 and CDR2 sequences are MNHNS and SASEGT. V lost 3 bases and J 5 bases, leaving 13 bases between the germline ends. CDR3 size: 14 residues. CDR3 residues: CASSDPAAKYGYTF. The CDR3 bases are TGTGCCAGCAGTGACCCAGCGGCAAAATATGGCTACACCTTC.

The chain is built from TRBV11-3 and TRBJ2-7; 9 positions match TRBD1. V lost 5 bases to trimming and J lost 2 bases; unmatched junction nucleotides: 22. The germline V gene has CDR1 SGHNT and CDR2 YENEEA. The CDR3 extends over 20 amino acids. The DNA for the CDR3 is TGTGCCAGCAGCCTCACCTGGACCGGGACAGGGACCATGAAAACCTACGAGCAGTACTTC. Amino acids: CASSLTWTGTGTMKTYEQYF.

The J gene is TRBJ1-3, the V gene TRBV6-6; perhaps TRBD1 as D (5 bases). This CDR3 region has 16 residues. Trimming left V 6 bases short and J 0 bases short, with 15 bases between. The germline gives CDR1 MNHNY, CDR2 SVGAGI (reference sequence). CDR3 nucleotides: TGTGCCAGCAGAAATCCGGCGGGGACCTCTGGAAACACCATATATTTT. Protein sequence: CASRNPAGTSGNTIYF.

This clone was recorded once. The rearrangement links TRBV12-5 to TRBJ2-1, with D maybe TRBD1 (5 bases). Per germline, CDR1 LGHNT and CDR2 FRNRAP. The V gene lost 0 bases and the J gene lost 8 bases, with 17 bases spanning the gap. This CDR3 region has 16 residues. DNA of the CDR3: TGTGCTAGTGGTTTGGTAGGGCTAGGGGTATACGATGAGCAGTTCTTC. Translated: CASGLVGLGVYDEQFF.

The gene calls are TRBV27 and TRBJ1-1, with TRBD1 matching over 7 bases. V gave up 7 bases and J gave up 2 bases; unmatched junction bases: 7. CDR3 length: 14 amino acids. CDR1 is MNHEY, CDR2 SMNVEV, per germline (reference sequence). The CDR3 DNA reads TGTGCCAGCAACCGACAGGGACCAAACACTGAAGCTTTCTTT. Translating gives CASNRQGPNTEAFF.

V gene TRBV7-8 combines with J gene TRBJ2-7; D is ambiguous. The CDR3 runs 17 residues. Trimming removed 4 bases from V and 4 bases from J, with 23 bases in between. Germline V CDR1 and CDR2: SGHVS, FQNEAQ. CDR3 nucleotide sequence: TGTGCCAGCAGCTGGCCGGCGGATGGAACCCCCTCTTACGAGCAGTACTTC. Its translation is CASSWPADGTPSYEQYF.

V and J are TRBV4-3 and TRBJ2-7; D perhaps matches TRBD2 (6 bases). CDR1 is LGHNA, CDR2 YSLEER, per germline. This CDR3 is built from 13 residues. The V gene lost 3 bases and the J gene lost 2 bases, with 8 bases spanning the gap. This CDR3 is CASSHGGAYEQYF. CDR3 nucleotide sequence: TGCGCCAGCAGCCATGGAGGGGCCTACGAGCAGTACTTC.

This clone was counted only a few times. The gene calls are TRBV7-2 and TRBJ2-5, with D possibly being TRBD1 (5 bases). CDR1 is SGHTA, CDR2 FQGNSA, per germline. V gave up 6 bases and J gave up 9 bases, with 11 bases separating them. The CDR3 covers 11 residues. CDR3 loop: CASRGSRAQYF. CDR3 DNA sequence: TGTGCCAGCAGGGGGTCCAGGGCCCAGTACTTC.

The rearrangement uses TRBV28 and TRBJ1-2, with D perhaps TRBD1 (5 bases). The germline CDR1 and CDR2 sequences are MDHEN and SYDVKM. The V gene lost 3 bases and the J gene lost 4 bases, with 15 bases spanning the gap. The CDR3 is 15 residues long. The CDR3 region has the DNA TGTGCCAGCAGTTTGAGGGACGGGGGTTTCTATGGCTACACCTTC. The encoded protein is CASSLRDGGFYGYTF.

The chain combines TRBV7-3 with TRBJ1-3; D ambiguous. CDR1 SGHTA and CDR2 FQGTGA come from the germline V gene. CDR3 size: 13 residues. Trimming removed 4 bases at V and 4 bases at J, with 8 bases between. The CDR3 DNA reads as TGTGCCAGCAGCTCAAACTGGGGAAACACCATATATTTT. This encodes CASSSNWGNTIYF.

V and J are TRBV10-3 and TRBJ1-5, with unresolved D. The V gene's germline CDR1 is ENHRY and CDR2 SYGVKD. V lost 8 bases, J lost 7 bases, and 21 bases lay in between. The CDR3 extends over 15 amino acids. The CDR3 nucleotides are TGTGCCATCCAAATCAGCAGGCCCCTGCGACAGCCCCAGCATTTT. Amino acid sequence: CAIQISRPLRQPQHF.

The chain is built from TRBV3-1 (or the pseudogene TRBV3-2) and TRBJ2-7; D uncertain. Germline CDR1 is LGHDT and CDR2 is YNNKEL (reference sequence). CDR3 size: 12 residues. Trimming took 4 bases from V and 2 from J, leaving 6 bases between them. The CDR3 region has the DNA TGTGCCAGCAGCCGAGTCCCCTACGAGCAGTACTTC. This encodes CASSRVPYEQYF.

This chain connects TRBV28 to TRBJ2-2, with 8 positions matching TRBD1. The CDR3 loop spans 16 amino acids. Looked up from germline, CDR1 is MDHEN and CDR2 is SYDVKM. V was clipped by 4 bases and J by 4 bases; unmatched bases: 8. Here the CDR3 DNA reads TGTGCCAGCAGTTGGATCGGAACAGGGGGCACCGGGGAGCTGTTTTTT. As protein: CASSWIGTGGTGELFF.

This chain's CDR3 is CASTSQGNTIYF. In nucleotides, the CDR3 is TGTGCCAGCACTTCACAGGGAAACACCATATATTTT. This chain links TRBV28 with TRBJ1-3; D gene uncertain. Trimming removed 7 bases from V and 4 bases from J, with 8 bases in between. The CDR3 consists of 12 residues. Germline values: CDR1 MDHEN, CDR2 SYDVKM.

The genes are TRBV6-5 and TRBJ1-5; possibly TRBD1 for D (5 bases). The CDR3 length is 15 residues. Germline-derived CDR1 and CDR2 are MNHEY and SVGAGI. Trimming left V 7 bases short and J 0 bases short, with 13 bases between. The CDR3: CASKVWGDSNQPQHF. The DNA of the CDR3 is TGTGCCAGCAAAGTTTGGGGGGATAGCAATCAGCCCCAGCATTTT.

The chain is built from TRBV19 and TRBJ2-7; 8 nucleotides align to TRBD1. J was trimmed by 2 bases and V by 6 bases; bases with no gene match: 12. This CDR3 has 16 amino acids. Germline CDR1 and CDR2: LNHDA and SQIVND (reference sequence). The CDR3 nucleotides read TGTGCCAGTAGCCTTAACTCAGGGGGCGTAACCTACGAGCAGTACTTC. Encoded protein: CASSLNSGGVTYEQYF.

Of note for this clone: This sample also contains other DNA sequences that code for the same CDR3. This chain connects TRBV27 to TRBJ2-3, with 7 bases fitting TRBD2. Looked up from germline, CDR1 is MNHEY and CDR2 is SMNVEV (reference sequence). Unmatched junction bases numbered 4, after V lost 0 bases and J lost 1 base. The CDR3 consists of 16 residues. The CDR3 DNA reads as TGTGCCAGCAGTTTATCGGGGGGGGTAGGCACAGATACGCAGTATTTT. Encoded protein: CASSLSGGVGTDTQYF.

This clone was counted a single time. The chain recombines TRBV11-2 with TRBJ2-5, with D possibly matching TRBD1 (6 bases). Germline V gene lookup returns CDR1 SGHAT and CDR2 FQNNGV. V was cut by 4 bases and J by 2 bases, with 8 bases left in between. The CDR3 spans 13 residues. The CDR3 bases are TGTGCCAGCAGCTCGGACAGACAAGAGACCCAGTACTTC. It yields the protein CASSSDRQETQYF.

The chain has TRBV7-2 and TRBJ1-1, with 11 bases aligning to TRBD1. The CDR3 is 14 residues long. Unmatched junction bases numbered 0, after V lost 5 bases and J lost 1 base. The germline V gene has CDR1 SGHTA and CDR2 FQGNSA. The DNA of the CDR3 is TGTGCCAGCAGCGGGACAGGGGGGAACACTGAAGCTTTCTTT. Protein sequence: CASSGTGGNTEAFF.

The chain recombines TRBV29-1 with TRBJ1-5, with D perhaps matching TRBD1 (5 bases). V dropped 7 bases and J dropped 4 bases, with 14 bases sitting between them. The germline V gene has CDR1 SQVTM and CDR2 ANQGSEA. The CDR3 is 13 residues long. The CDR3, as DNA: TGCAGCGCGCAGACGGGGGTTAATCAGCCCCAGCATTTT. This translates into CSAQTGVNQPQHF.

The rearrangement links TRBV7-9 to TRBJ1-2, with 7 bases that match TRBD1. In germline, CDR1 is SEHNR, CDR2 FQNEAQ (reference sequence). The J segment lost 4 bases and the V segment lost 0 bases, leaving 5 bases of the junction unmatched. This CDR3 has 15 residues. CDR3 residues: CASSLARGQAYGYTF. CDR3 nucleotide sequence: TGTGCCAGCAGCTTAGCTCGAGGACAGGCCTATGGCTACACCTTC.